The subject of this entry is one TCR beta chain. The antigen is unknown. This entry comes from a study of cytomegalovirus exposure and HLA in healthy donors. Study-wide results and caveats: In a later analysis, at a false discovery rate of 0.05, approximately 16,000 TCR beta sequences matched HLA alleles. The study found most TCR sequences rare, yet found some public TCRs in many donors. Later, TCR association rates were found to vary by HLA locus, highest for DRB1 and lowest for HLA-C. Serostatus for CMV was the only available immune exposure information.

Germline trimming cut 1 base from V and 0 bases from J; bases unmatched to any gene: 6. Germline loops: CDR1 SGHAT, CDR2 FQNNGV. This CDR3 is built from 17 residues. The PCR contained 60 Vbeta and 13 Jbeta primers. The assay was immunoSEQ multiplex PCR, and TCRdb's table has in-frame clones only and misses some. In the table there are approximately 190,000 clones, 70% to 85% of which are singletons. The genes are TRBV11-2 and TRBJ2-5, with 9 positions matching TRBD2. Sequenced sample: PBMCs. This receptor was identified in a man aged 40-49 years in good health and CMV-seropositive. The CDR3 protein is CASSLGRTSVYQETQYF. The CDR3 DNA is TGTGCCAGCAGCTTAGGCCGGACTAGCGTTTACCAAGAGACCCAGTACTTC.